This TCR beta chain was profiled in a study of T cell responses to AZD1222 COVID-19 vaccine. Points from the study as a whole: Reportedly, nearly half of unique spike TCRs recognized epitopes outside B.1.351/B.1.1.7 mutations. The donor cohort was predominantly white British with a female majority, and clonal diversity may have been underestimated.

As to this clone: No antigen is known for it.

The table came from immunoSEQ multiplex PCR; TCRdb's copy has only in-frame clones and leaves some out. The sample yields over 120,000 clones, around 90% seen once. The length of the CDR3 is 16 residues. V shed 4 bases, J shed 5 bases, and the junction held 10 bases outside the gene matches. CDR1 SNHLY and CDR2 FYNNEI come from the germline V gene. The sequences come from peripheral blood, collected 28 days after the second AZD1222 dose. The chain links TRBV2 to TRBJ2-1; 8 bases line up with TRBD1. This sequence was found in an adult who received the AZD1222 COVID-19 vaccine. In DNA form, the CDR3 reads TGTGCCAGCAGTGGTTGGGGACAGGAATCCCACAATGAGCAGTTCTTC. It is translated as CASSGWGQESHNEQFF.